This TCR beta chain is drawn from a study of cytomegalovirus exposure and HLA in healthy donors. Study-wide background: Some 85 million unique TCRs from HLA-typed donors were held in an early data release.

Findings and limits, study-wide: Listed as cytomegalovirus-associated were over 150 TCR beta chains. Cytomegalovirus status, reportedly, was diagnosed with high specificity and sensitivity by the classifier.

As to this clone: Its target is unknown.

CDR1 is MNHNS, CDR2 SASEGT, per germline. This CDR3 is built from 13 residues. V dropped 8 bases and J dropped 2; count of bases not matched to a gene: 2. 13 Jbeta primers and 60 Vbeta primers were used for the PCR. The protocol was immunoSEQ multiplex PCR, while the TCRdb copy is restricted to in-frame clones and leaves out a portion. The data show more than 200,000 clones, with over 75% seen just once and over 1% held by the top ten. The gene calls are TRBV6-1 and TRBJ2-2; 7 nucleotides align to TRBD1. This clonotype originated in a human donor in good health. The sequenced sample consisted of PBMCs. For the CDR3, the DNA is TGTGCCAGCGACAGGGAAAACACCGGGGAGCTGTTTTTT. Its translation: CASDRENTGELFF.